A single sample is the source of the 18 T cell receptor beta chains below, sequenced in a study of blood T cell repertoires in COVID-19. Repertoires were generated with immunoSEQ multiplex PCR, while TCRdb's copy carries only in-frame clones and drops some. The data show 150,000 to 200,000 clones, roughly 90% seen once. Sequences were obtained from peripheral blood. The receptor set was obtained from a man aged 55 to 70 with active or convalescent COVID-19.

The chain carries TRBV5-5 and TRBJ2-1; TRBD2 matches at 9 bases. CDR1 is SGHKS and CDR2 is YYEKEE in the germline V gene (reference sequence). V shed 0 bases, J shed 7 bases, and the junction held 5 bases outside the gene matches. CDR3 size: 15 residues. The CDR3 DNA reads TGTGCCAGCAGCTTGGGTAGCGGGGGCGAAAATGAGCAGTTCTTC. Its translation: CASSLGSGGENEQFF.

This CDR3 is CASSLDRWGRASNQPQHF. The CDR3, as DNA: TGTGCCAGCAGCTTAGATCGTTGGGGCAGGGCTAGCAATCAGCCCCAGCATTTT. This chain uses TRBV7-8 with TRBJ1-5; a possible D gene is TRBD1 (5 bases). This CDR3 is built from 18 residues. Per the germline V gene, CDR1 is SGHVS and CDR2 is FQNEAQ. V was pared by 1 base and J by 0 bases, with 16 bases between.

Comments on this clone: An end of the junction does not agree with germline; a read error may underlie this. The chain employs TRBV11-3 and TRBJ1-6; perhaps TRBD1 as D (5 bases). Germline V lookup: CDR1 SGHNT, CDR2 YENEEA. The CDR3 runs 19 residues. This CDR3 reads CASSLDQAGPPNENLPLHF. CDR3 nucleotides: TGTGCCAGCAGCTTAGATCAGGCAGGGCCTCCCAATGAAAATTTACCCCTCCACTTT. Supplemented by reference TRBV11-3 and TRBJ1-6, the full variable domain reads EAGVVQSPRYKIIEKKQPVAFWCNPISGHNTLYWYLQNLGQGPELLIRYENEEAVDDSQLPKDRFSAERLKGVDSTLKIQPAELGDSAVYLCASSLDQAGPPNENLPLHFGNGTRLTVT.

This sequence joins TRBV12-5 and TRBJ1-6; 7 bases map to TRBD1. Germline trimming cut 1 base from V and 2 bases from J; bases unmatched to any gene: 2. There are 16 residues in the CDR3. Germline-derived CDR1 and CDR2 are LGHNT and FRNRAP. CDR3 in amino acids: CASGLGDSTYNSPLHF. CDR3 bases: TGTGCTAGTGGTTTGGGGGACAGTACCTATAATTCACCCCTCCACTTT. Together with reference TRBV12-5 and TRBJ1-6, the CDR3 gives the full variable domain: DARVTQTPRHKVTEMGQEVTMRCQPILGHNTVFWYRQTMMQGLELLAYFRNRAPLDDSGMPKDRFSAEMPDATLATLKIQPSEPRDSAVYFCASGLGDSTYNSPLHFGNGTRLTVT.

The chain couples TRBV5-1 to TRBJ1-2; possibly TRBD1 for D (5 bases). With 0 bases removed from V and 3 bases from J, the gap between germline ends came to 15 bases. The germline V gene has CDR1 SGHRS and CDR2 YFSETQ. The CDR3 has 16 amino acids. The CDR3 is CASSLDRARAHYGYTF. Written as DNA, the CDR3 is TGCGCCAGCAGCTTGGATCGGGCCAGGGCTCACTATGGCTACACCTTC. The variable domain in full, completed from reference TRBV5-1 and TRBJ1-2, reads KAGVTQTPRYLIKTRGQQVTLSCSPISGHRSVSWYQQTPGQGLQFLFEYFSETQRNKGNFPGRFSGRQFSNSRSEMNVSTLELGDSALYLCASSLDRARAHYGYTFGSGTRLTVV.

The chain couples TRBV2 to TRBJ2-1; D unclear. Germline CDR1 and CDR2: SNHLY and FYNNEI. Trimming cost V 7 bases and J 6 bases, with 22 bases left between them. The CDR3 totals 16 residues. CDR3 bases: TGTGCCAGCAAAGTTTTCCCAAACACAAAGTTCAATGAGCAGTTCTTC. This sequence encodes CASKVFPNTKFNEQFF.

This clone was seen a few times. The chain recombines TRBV6-2 or TRBV6-3 with TRBJ2-7; D is perhaps TRBD1 (6 bases). Deletions cut 1 base from V and 1 base from J, with 11 bases between. Germline V gives CDR1 MNHEY, CDR2 SVGEGT. This CDR3 region has 15 residues. The CDR3 DNA sequence: TGTGCCAGCAGTTACTACTCGACAGGATCCTACGAGCAGTACTTC. Encoded protein: CASSYYSTGSYEQYF.

The chain employs TRBV5-6 and TRBJ1-1; TRBD1 is a possible D gene (5 bases). Germline lookup yields CDR1 SGHDT and CDR2 YYEEEE. Trimming cost V 3 bases and J 4 bases, with 16 bases left between them. The CDR3 contains 15 residues. The CDR3 is CASSSLGGIGTEAFF. The CDR3 DNA is TGTGCCAGCAGCTCCCTTGGGGGGATCGGCACTGAAGCTTTCTTT.

The gene calls are TRBV2 and TRBJ1-4, with 11 nucleotides matching TRBD1. This CDR3 is built from 14 residues. The trim removed 6 bases at V and 8 bases at J, leaving 5 bases unmatched. The germline V gene encodes CDR1 SNHLY and CDR2 FYNNEI. CDR3 bases: TGTGCCAGCAGCGCGGACAGGGGGCGAGAAAAACTGTTTTTT. This encodes CASSADRGREKLFF.

The rearrangement links TRBV18 to TRBJ1-2; D uncertain. Germline V gene sequence: CDR1 KGHSH, CDR2 LQKENI. There are 14 residues in the CDR3. V was shortened by 7 bases and J by 6 bases, with 18 bases between the two germline ends. The CDR3 spells CASLPGAEKDGYTF. The CDR3 DNA follows: TGTGCCAGCTTACCGGGAGCGGAGAAGGATGGCTACACCTTC.

This clone showed up just a few times. V usage is TRBV7-8 and J usage is TRBJ1-1; D not certain. Germline lookup yields CDR1 SGHVS and CDR2 FQNEAQ. The V end was cut by 4 bases, the J end by 3 bases, with 15 bases between. This CDR3 comprises 15 residues. The DNA for the CDR3 is TGTGCCAGCAGCTCCCGTGAGGGTGTTCACACTGAAGCTTTCTTT. It encodes CASSSREGVHTEAFF.

The chain uses TRBV21-1 and TRBJ2-5; TRBD2 reflects the table's D call only, with no check against the DNA. TRBV21-1 is an annotated pseudogene. The CDR3 runs to 19 residues. The CDR3 DNA reads TGTGCCAGCAGCAAAGCGGGGGTCGGGAGGCGGGAGGAACTCGGGACCCAGTACTTC. Amino acid sequence: CASSKAGVGRREELGTQYF.

CDR3 amino acids: CASSYSRAGGTTSTDTQYF. The DNA for the CDR3 is TGTGCCAGCAGTTACTCAAGGGCCGGGGGAACAACTAGCACAGATACGCAGTATTTT. The rearrangement uses TRBV6-2 or TRBV6-3 and TRBJ2-3; possibly TRBD2 for D (6 bases). Trimming took off 0 bases at V and 0 bases at J, with 19 bases between the two ends. Germline lookup yields CDR1 MNHEY and CDR2 SVGEGT. The CDR3 is 19 amino acids.

The chain couples TRBV19 to TRBJ1-1; 7 nucleotides agree with TRBD1. The CDR3 length is 14 residues. Germline CDR1 reads LNHDA; CDR2 reads SQIVND (reference sequence). Trimming removed 5 bases from V and 5 bases from J; junction bases left unmatched: 8. CDR3 nucleotides: TGTGCCAGTAGTCTAACAGGGGAATGGACTGAAGCTTTCTTT. Residues: CASSLTGEWTEAFF.

V gene TRBV27 combines with J gene TRBJ2-7; 8 bases map to TRBD1. This CDR3 spans 14 amino acids. The J segment lost 6 bases and the V segment lost 7 bases, leaving 11 bases of the junction unmatched. Germline lookup yields CDR1 MNHEY and CDR2 SMNVEV (reference sequence). Here the CDR3 DNA reads TGTGCCAGCAACAGACAGGGGCCCGCTAGCGAGCAGTACTTC. Translated, it gives CASNRQGPASEQYF.

This chain uses TRBV5-1 with TRBJ1-2; 7 nucleotides line up with TRBD1. CDR3 size: 13 residues. Germline lookup yields CDR1 SGHRS and CDR2 YFSETQ. After removal of 3 bases from V and 6 bases from J, the junction contained 5 bases not matched to a gene. The DNA of the CDR3 is TGCGCCAGCAGCTACCGACAGGGAGATGGCTACACCTTC. Translation gives CASSYRQGDGYTF.

The chain is built from TRBV7-2 and TRBJ2-7; possible D gene TRBD2, 7 bases. Germline V gene lookup returns CDR1 SGHTA and CDR2 FQGNSA. The CDR3 totals 14 residues. V was trimmed by 5 bases and J by 5 bases, leaving 16 bases between them. The CDR3 spells CASSRGAMLDEQYF. CDR3 nucleotides: TGTGCCAGCAGCCGGGGGGCCATGTTAGACGAGCAGTACTTC.

The rearrangement joins TRBV5-1 to TRBJ1-5; D remains unclear. V lost 0 bases and J lost 4, with 11 bases in between. CDR1 and CDR2 (germline): SGHRS, YFSETQ. The CDR3 extends over 15 amino acids. The CDR3 bases are TGCGCCAGCAGCTTGGACCTGGGCGGGAATCAGCCCCAGCATTTT. It specifies CASSLDLGGNQPQHF.